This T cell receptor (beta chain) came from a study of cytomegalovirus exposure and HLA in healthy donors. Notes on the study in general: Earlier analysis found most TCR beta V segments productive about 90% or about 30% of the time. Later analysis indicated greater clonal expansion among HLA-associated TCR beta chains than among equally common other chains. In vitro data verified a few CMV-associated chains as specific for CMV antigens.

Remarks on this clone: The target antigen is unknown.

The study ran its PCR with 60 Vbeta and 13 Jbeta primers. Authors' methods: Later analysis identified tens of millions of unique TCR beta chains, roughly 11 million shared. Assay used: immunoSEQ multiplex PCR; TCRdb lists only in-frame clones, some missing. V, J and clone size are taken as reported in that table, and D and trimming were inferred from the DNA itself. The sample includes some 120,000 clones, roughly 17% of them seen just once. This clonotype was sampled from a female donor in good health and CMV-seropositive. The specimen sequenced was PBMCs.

The CDR3 here is CASSRLGGQGNEQYF. The DNA for the CDR3 is TGTGCCAGCAGCCGTCTAGGGGGACAGGGGAACGAGCAGTACTTC. The genes are TRBV4-2 and TRBJ2-7; TRBD1 agrees at 10 bases. Losses at the gene ends were 4 bases for V and 5 bases for J; bases not matched to a gene: 8. The CDR3 extends over 15 amino acids. Per germline, CDR1 LGHNA and CDR2 YNFKEQ.